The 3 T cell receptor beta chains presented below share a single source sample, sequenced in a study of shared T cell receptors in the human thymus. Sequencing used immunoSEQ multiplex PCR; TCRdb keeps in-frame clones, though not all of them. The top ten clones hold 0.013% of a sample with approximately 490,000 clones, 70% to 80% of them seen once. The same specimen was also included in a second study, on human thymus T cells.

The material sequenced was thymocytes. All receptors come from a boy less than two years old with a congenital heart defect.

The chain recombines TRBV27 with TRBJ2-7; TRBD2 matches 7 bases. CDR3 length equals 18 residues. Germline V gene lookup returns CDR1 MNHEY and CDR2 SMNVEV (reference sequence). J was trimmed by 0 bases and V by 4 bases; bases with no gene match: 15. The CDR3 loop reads CASSSSPIRRECSYEQYF. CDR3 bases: TGTGCCAGCAGTTCTTCCCCCATACGGCGGGAGTGCTCCTACGAGCAGTACTTC.

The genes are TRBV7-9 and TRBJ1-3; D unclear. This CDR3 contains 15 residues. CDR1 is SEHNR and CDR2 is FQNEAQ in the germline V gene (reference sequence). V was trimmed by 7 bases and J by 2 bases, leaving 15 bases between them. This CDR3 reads CASIHPGGPGNTIYF. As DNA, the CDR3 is TGTGCCAGCATCCATCCGGGTGGTCCTGGAAACACCATATATTTT.

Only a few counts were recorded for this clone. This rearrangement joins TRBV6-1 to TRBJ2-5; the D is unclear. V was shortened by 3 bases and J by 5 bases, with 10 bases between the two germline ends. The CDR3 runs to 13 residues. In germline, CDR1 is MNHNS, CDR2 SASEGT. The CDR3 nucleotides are TGTGCCAGCAGTGATACCTTCCGGGAGACCCAGTACTTC. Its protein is CASSDTFRETQYF.